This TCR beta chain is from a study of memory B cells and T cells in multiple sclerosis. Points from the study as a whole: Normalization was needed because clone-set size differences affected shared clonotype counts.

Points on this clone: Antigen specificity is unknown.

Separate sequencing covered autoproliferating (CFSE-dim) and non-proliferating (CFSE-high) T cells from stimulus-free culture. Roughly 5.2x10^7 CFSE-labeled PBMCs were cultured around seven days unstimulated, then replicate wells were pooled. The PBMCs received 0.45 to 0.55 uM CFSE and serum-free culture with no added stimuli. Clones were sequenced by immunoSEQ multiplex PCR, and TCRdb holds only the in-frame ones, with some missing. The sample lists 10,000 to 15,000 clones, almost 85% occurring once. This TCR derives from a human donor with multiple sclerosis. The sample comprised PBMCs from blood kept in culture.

CDR3 loop: CASSESDVRPPFF. CDR3 bases: TGCGCCAGCAGTGAGTCAGATGTAAGACCCCCTTTCTTC. V is TRBV10-2 and J is TRBJ2-1; D call uncertain. The V gene's germline CDR1 is WSHSY and CDR2 SAAADI. CDR3 length: 13 residues. Between the trimmed V and J ends, which lost 0 bases and 16 bases, there was a span of 16 bases.